This T cell receptor beta chain emerged from a study of T cell repertoires in cytomegalovirus infection. Across the study: Public TCR beta signatures were indicative of both CMV infection and a matching HLA type.

Each CDR3 protein gets one entry after TCRdb re-called the reads with MiXCR. Of around 570,000 distinct CDR3 sequences in the sample, about 40% were seen once. The CDR3 sequence is 16 residues long. Trimming removed 3 bases from V and 4 bases from J, with 19 bases in between. In this sample, this clonotype turned up a few times. The antigen is not known. The receptor was derived from a human donor in good health (CMV status not recorded). Some clones in this sample may be carry-over from other donors' samples. The V gene is TRBV12-3 or TRBV12-4, the J gene TRBJ2-7, with D tentatively TRBD1 or TRBD2 (5 bases each). The starting material was cultured PBMCs, obtained from culture after CMV antigen stimulation. The CDR3, as DNA: TGTGCCAGCAGTTTTCCTGAGGGAATGGGGCAATACGAGCAGTACTTC. It translates to CASSFPEGMGQYEQYF.